This entry describes one T cell receptor (beta chain). CDR1 and CDR2 from the germline V gene are SGHTA and FQGNSA. This CDR3 is built from 13 residues. V gave up 1 base and J gave up 8 bases, with 11 bases separating them. As processed by the authors: Counts of nucleated cells, estimated from reference gene primer amplification, were obtained. Profiling relied on immunoSEQ multiplex PCR, and the TCRdb table lists in-frame clones only, not all of them. Clone size and the V and J calls come from that table; the DNA yielded D and trimming. The repertoire holds 46,000 or so clones, around four fifths seen once, with over 9.5% in the top ten. The source of the sample is a study of blood T cell repertoires in COVID-19. Study context: Whether acute or convalescent, the COVID-19 samples came from the United States, Italy and Spain. T cells, B-cell-depleted T cells, or PBMCs supplied cDNA or gDNA.

This chain connects TRBV7-2 to TRBJ1-1; no clear D gene. The sequenced sample consisted of peripheral blood. This clonotype was sampled from a human donor in a cohort sampled during active COVID-19. The DNA for the CDR3 is TGTGCCAGCAGCTTAGATGAGGGCCGAGAAGCTTTCTTT. This codes for CASSLDEGREAFF.